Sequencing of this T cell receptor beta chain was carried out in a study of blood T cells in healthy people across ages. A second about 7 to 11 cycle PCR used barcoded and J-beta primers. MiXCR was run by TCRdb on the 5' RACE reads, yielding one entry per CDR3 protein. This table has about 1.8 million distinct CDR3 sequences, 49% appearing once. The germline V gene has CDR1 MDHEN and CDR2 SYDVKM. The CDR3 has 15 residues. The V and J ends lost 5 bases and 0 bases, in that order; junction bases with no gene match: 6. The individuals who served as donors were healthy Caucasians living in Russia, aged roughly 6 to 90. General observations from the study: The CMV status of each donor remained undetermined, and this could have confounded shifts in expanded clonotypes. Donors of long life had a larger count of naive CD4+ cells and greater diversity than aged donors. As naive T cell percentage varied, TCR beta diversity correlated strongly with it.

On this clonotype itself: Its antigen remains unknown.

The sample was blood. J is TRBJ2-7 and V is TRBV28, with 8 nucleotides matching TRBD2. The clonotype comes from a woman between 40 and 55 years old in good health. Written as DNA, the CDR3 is TGTGCCAGCAGTCCTAGCGGGTCGAGCTCCTACGAGCAGTACTTC. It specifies CASSPSGSSSYEQYF.